This entry concerns a single T cell receptor (beta chain). The data belong to a study of blood T cell repertoires in COVID-19. As for the study in general: The United States, Italy and Spain were the sources of the acute and convalescent COVID-19 samples. T cells, B-cell-depleted T cells, or PBMCs provided the cDNA or gDNA that served as material.

Authors' analysis steps: Reference gene primer amplification in the assay estimated nucleated cell counts. Repertoires were generated with immunoSEQ multiplex PCR, while TCRdb's copy carries only in-frame clones and drops some. The V and J calls and clone size come from that table; D and trimming were worked out from the DNA. Among a few hundred thousand clones, around 88% were seen once, and the ten largest hold 9% to 15%. This TCR came from a man older than 75 with acute or convalescent COVID-19. Sequencing was carried out using peripheral blood.

The CDR3 loop reads CASRPTGTGIEDTQYF. The CDR3 DNA follows: TGCGCCAGCAGGCCCACCGGGACAGGGATCGAAGATACGCAGTATTTT. This chain links TRBV4-1 with TRBJ2-3; 9 bases are shared with TRBD1. Trimming at V came to 6 bases and at J to 5 bases, leaving 12 bases not matched to a gene. From germline, CDR1 is MGHRA and CDR2 YSYEKL. The CDR3 is 16 amino acids.